Below, 23 T cell receptor beta chains from the same sample are listed, as sequenced in a study of T cells in Graves' hyperthyroidism and ophthalmopathy. The CDR3 regions of TCR beta were amplified from RNA transcripts. In the first-round RT-PCR of the TCR CDR3, the HTBI primer set was used. TCRdb re-called the multiplex PCR reads with MiXCR, one entry per CDR3 protein. The sample has approximately 48,000 distinct CDR3 sequences, around half seen once. Sequenced sample: peripheral blood or thyroid tissue (not recorded which). These receptors all stem from a woman aged 45-59 years with Graves' hyperthyroidism.

This clonotype has a single count. The CDR3 DNA reads as TGTGCCAGCAGGTCGACAGGGGGATACCAAGAGACCCAGTACTTC. This sequence encodes CASRSTGGYQETQYF. The rearrangement links TRBV6-1 to TRBJ2-5; 9 bases are shared with TRBD1. The CDR3 is made up of 15 amino acids. J gave up 0 bases and V 6 bases, and 5 bases lay outside the gene matches. Per the germline V gene, CDR1 is MNHNS and CDR2 is SASEGT.

Written as DNA, the CDR3 is TGTGCCAGCAGCCCCCGAGTTGATAATACTGAAGCTTTCTTT. Translation gives CASSPRVDNTEAFF. V usage is TRBV12-3 or TRBV12-4 and J usage is TRBJ1-1; D gene unclear. The CDR3 is 14 amino acids. V lost 6 bases, J lost 5 bases, and 16 bases lay in between.

This clonotype was seen at least ten times. The J gene is TRBJ1-1, the V gene TRBV19; 10 nucleotides align to TRBD1. Looked up from germline, CDR1 is LNHDA and CDR2 is SQIVND (reference sequence). The CDR3 length is 15 residues. After removal of 5 bases from V and 5 bases from J, the junction contained 8 bases not matched to a gene. The CDR3 bases are TGTGCCAGTAGTCGGGGACAGGGGATGAGGACTGAAGCTTTCTTT. Translation: CASSRGQGMRTEAFF.

This rearrangement joins TRBV6-6 to TRBJ1-1, with D unresolved. CDR1 is MNHNY and CDR2 is SVGAGI in the germline V gene (reference sequence). The CDR3 runs 14 residues. V was pared by 2 bases and J by 3 bases, with 10 bases between. CDR3 bases: TGTGCCAGCAGTTACGGGCCGGTGGACACTGAAGCTTTCTTT. It is translated as CASSYGPVDTEAFF.

The gene calls are TRBV19 and TRBJ1-6, with D perhaps matching TRBD1 (5 bases). Looked up from germline, CDR1 is LNHDA and CDR2 is SQIVND (reference sequence). V lost 9 bases to trimming and J lost 7 bases, with 22 bases between them. The CDR3 extends over 16 amino acids. CDR3 loop: CASRFGLRQPNSPLHF. Written as DNA, the CDR3 is TGTGCCAGCAGATTCGGTTTGAGACAGCCGAATTCACCCCTCCACTTT.

This clonotype showed up just a few times. The chain links TRBV14 to TRBJ2-3; 8 positions match TRBD1. The length of the CDR3 is 16 residues. V dropped 1 base and J dropped 5; count of bases not matched to a gene: 8. Germline CDR1 and CDR2: SGHDN and FVKESK. The CDR3 bases are TGTGCCAGCAGCCAAGGGTCACCAGGGGGCTTAGATACGCAGTATTTT. It codes for CASSQGSPGGLDTQYF.

This clonotype is deemed medium-sized. V and J are TRBV2 and TRBJ1-6; 9 bases are shared with TRBD1. The CDR3 contains 14 residues. Trimming at V came to 5 bases and at J to 10 bases, leaving 6 bases not matched to a gene. Germline CDR1 and CDR2: SNHLY and FYNNEI. The CDR3 spells CASSPGTGQSPLHF. CDR3 bases: TGTGCCAGCAGTCCTGGGACAGGGCAGTCACCCCTCCACTTT.

This chain joins TRBV7-2 and TRBJ2-2, with 13 bases lining up with TRBD2. The CDR3 is made up of 15 amino acids. Germline lookup yields CDR1 SGHTA and CDR2 FQGNSA. The J segment lost 5 bases and the V segment lost 6 bases, leaving 3 bases of the junction unmatched. The CDR3 DNA sequence: TGTGCCAGCAGGAGGGGACTAGCGGGGACCGGGGAGCTGTTTTTT. Its translation: CASRRGLAGTGELFF. Combining the CDR3 with reference TRBV7-2 and TRBJ2-2 gives the whole variable domain GAGVSQSPSNKVTEKGKDVELRCDPISGHTALYWYRQSLGQGLEFLIYFQGNSAPDKSGLPSDRFSAERTGGSVSTLTIQRTQQEDSAVYLCASRRGLAGTGELFFGEGSRLTVL.

The chain has TRBV20-1 and TRBJ2-5; D ambiguous. Germline V gives CDR1 DFQATT, CDR2 SNEGSKA (reference sequence). The CDR3 covers 12 residues. Trimming stripped 5 bases from V and 9 bases from J, with 16 bases between. For the CDR3, the DNA is TGCAGTGCTTCGTCTGGCAATCAGCCCCAGTACTTC. Residues: CSASSGNQPQYF.

This clonotype has a count of ten or more. The chain is built from TRBV20-1 and TRBJ2-3, with no clear D. V shed 5 bases and J shed 6 bases, with 12 bases lying between them. The CDR3 consists of 12 residues. CDR1 and CDR2 from the germline V gene are DFQATT and SNEGSKA (reference sequence). In DNA, the CDR3 is TGCAGTGCTGGCCCAGGTGGGGATACGCAGTATTTT. This codes for CSAGPGGDTQYF.

As to this clonotype: With a much larger clone just one base away, this may be a read error. The chain carries TRBV5-4 and TRBJ1-1; D is undetermined. Germline loops: CDR1 SGHNT, CDR2 YYREEE (reference sequence). The length of the CDR3 is 14 residues. CDR3 loop: CVSSSGPMNIEAFF. The CDR3 DNA follows: TGTGTCAGCAGCTCTGGTCCTATGAACATTGAAGCTTTCTTT.

This chain uses TRBV11-2 with TRBJ2-7, with a possible D match to TRBD1 (5 bases). The CDR3 consists of 14 residues. In germline, CDR1 is SGHAT, CDR2 FQNNGV. V was trimmed by 4 bases and J by 3 bases, leaving 13 bases between them. The CDR3 region has the DNA TGTGCCAGCAGCTCCCTGGGGCCGGACTACGAGCAGTACTTC. Protein sequence: CASSSLGPDYEQYF.

This clonotype has at least ten counts. The chain uses TRBV9 and TRBJ2-5; 12 positions agree with TRBD1. Germline CDR1 reads SGDLS; CDR2 reads YYNGEE. The CDR3 length is 17 residues. Trimming removed 0 bases from V and 4 bases from J; junction bases left unmatched: 7. The CDR3 sequence is CASSVETGQGAAETQYF. The CDR3 nucleotides read TGTGCCAGCAGCGTAGAGACGGGACAGGGGGCGGCAGAGACCCAGTACTTC.

This clonotype came up a few times. One junction end does not reproduce the germline sequence, and a read error may be involved. The chain links TRBV10-2 to TRBJ2-3; D gene ambiguous. Looked up from germline, CDR1 is WSHSY and CDR2 is SAAADI. The CDR3 loop spans 15 amino acids. The CDR3, as DNA: TGCGCCAGCGGTGAGTCGAATTTTGGCACAGATACGCAGTATTTT. Its translation: CASGESNFGTDTQYF.

Concerning this clonotype: One junction end disagrees with the germline gene, perhaps due to a read error. This chain uses TRBV20-1 with TRBJ2-5; D may correspond to TRBD1 or TRBD2 (5 bases each). Per germline, CDR1 DFQATT and CDR2 SNEGSKA (reference sequence). This CDR3 region has 15 residues. The CDR3 DNA reads TGCAGTGCTAGCGGGACCTTATCGTCGTTGGAGACCCAGTACTTT. Translating it yields CSASGTLSSLETQYF.

The chain combines TRBV29-1 with TRBJ1-1, with 7 bases matching TRBD1. J gave up 8 bases and V 4 bases, and 4 bases lay outside the gene matches. The germline V gene encodes CDR1 SQVTM and CDR2 ANQGSEA. The CDR3 has 11 amino acids. DNA for the CDR3: TGCAGCGTTGTACAGGACAGGGAAGCTTTCTTT. Its translation: CSVVQDREAFF. The variable domain in full, completed from reference TRBV29-1 and TRBJ1-1, reads SAVISQKPSRDICQRGTSLTIQCQVDSQVTMMFWYRQQPGQSLTLIATANQGSEATYESGFVIDKFPISRPNLTFSTLTVSNMSPEDSSIYLCSVVQDREAFFGQGTRLTVV.

This clonotype occurred many times. V gene TRBV7-2 combines with J gene TRBJ1-1; TRBD1 matches at 8 bases. The CDR3 is 14 residues long. CDR1 and CDR2 (germline): SGHTA, FQGNSA. The trim removed 1 base at V and 4 bases at J, leaving 2 bases unmatched. CDR3 sequence (DNA): TGTGCCAGCAGCTTAGGACAGGGGACCACTGAAGCTTTCTTT. Residues: CASSLGQGTTEAFF.

Ten or more counts support this clonotype. J is TRBJ2-2 and V is TRBV12-3 or TRBV12-4; 7 positions agree with TRBD2. The CDR3 has 15 amino acids. J lost 7 bases, V lost 3 bases, and 8 bases had no gene match. CDR3 region: CASSFLGGPGGELFF. The CDR3 DNA reads as TGTGCCAGCAGTTTCCTGGGAGGGCCGGGCGGGGAGCTGTTTTTT.

The V call is TRBV29-1, the J call TRBJ1-2; possible D gene TRBD1, 6 bases. The length of the CDR3 is 13 residues. The germline V gene encodes CDR1 SQVTM and CDR2 ANQGSEA. The CDR3, as DNA: TGCAGAGTGGGATTTACAGGGAACTATGGCTACACCTTC. Its protein is CRVGFTGNYGYTF.

The J gene is TRBJ1-2, the V gene TRBV29-1; D perhaps matches TRBD1 (5 bases). V gave up 7 bases and J gave up 4 bases, with 10 bases separating them. Germline loops: CDR1 SQVTM, CDR2 ANQGSEA. The CDR3 spans 11 residues. The CDR3 sequence is CSAGTAYGYTF. CDR3 DNA sequence: TGCAGCGCCGGGACGGCCTATGGCTACACCTTC.

This clonotype was seen repeatedly, ten times or more. The chain joins TRBV27 to TRBJ2-2; D remains unclear. Germline CDR1 is MNHEY and CDR2 is SMNVEV (reference sequence). V shed 3 bases and J shed 6 bases, with 8 bases lying between them. This CDR3 has 13 residues. Here the CDR3 DNA reads TGTGCCAGCAGTTTTGTCCAGTCCGGGGAGCTGTTTTTT. This gives the protein CASSFVQSGELFF.

Many counts were recorded for this clonotype. V and J are TRBV10-2 and TRBJ2-5, with no clear D. Trimming removed 4 bases at V and 5 bases at J, with 11 bases between. Germline assignment: CDR1 WSHSY and CDR2 SAAADI. This CDR3 comprises 13 residues. CDR3 nucleotide sequence: TGCGCCAGCAGTGTCTCGTTGGGGGAGACCCAGTACTTC. Translation: CASSVSLGETQYF.

The chain recombines TRBV15 with TRBJ1-4, with D uncertain. The V and J ends lost 3 bases and 7 bases respectively, with 12 bases between them. The germline V gene encodes CDR1 LNHNV and CDR2 YYDKDF (reference sequence). The CDR3 loop spans 14 amino acids. In nucleotides, the CDR3 is TGTGCCACCAGCAGTGGAGCGGAGGGTGAAAAACTGTTTTTT. It is translated as CATSSGAEGEKLFF. The full variable domain, rest sourced from reference TRBV15 and TRBJ1-4, is DAMVIQNPRYQVTQFGKPVTLSCSQTLNHNVMYWYQQKSSQAPKLLFHYYDKDFNNEADTPDNFQSRRPNTSFCFLDIRSPGLGDTAMYLCATSSGAEGEKLFFGSGTQLSVL.